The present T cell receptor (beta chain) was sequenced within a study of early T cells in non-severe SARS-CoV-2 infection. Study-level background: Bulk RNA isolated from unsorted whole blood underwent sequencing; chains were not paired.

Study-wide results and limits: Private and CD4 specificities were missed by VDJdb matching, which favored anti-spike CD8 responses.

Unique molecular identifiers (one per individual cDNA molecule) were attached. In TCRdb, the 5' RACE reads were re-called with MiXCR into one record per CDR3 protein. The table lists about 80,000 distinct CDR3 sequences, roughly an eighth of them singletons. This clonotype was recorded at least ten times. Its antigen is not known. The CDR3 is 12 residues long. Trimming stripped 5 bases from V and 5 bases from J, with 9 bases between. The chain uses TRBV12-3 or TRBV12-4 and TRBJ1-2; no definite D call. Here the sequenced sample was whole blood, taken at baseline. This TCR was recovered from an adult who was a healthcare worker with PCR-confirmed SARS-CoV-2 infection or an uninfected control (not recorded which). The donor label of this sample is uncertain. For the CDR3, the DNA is TGTGCCAGCAGTCCCGGACGGTATGGCTACACCTTC. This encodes CASSPGRYGYTF.